This T cell receptor beta chain was sequenced during a study of T cells in Graves' hyperthyroidism and ophthalmopathy. Patients aged 18 to 65 with hyperthyroidism were newly diagnosed, with duration under 2 months. Those patients with uncontrolled infection, other autoimmune disease, pregnancy or lactation were excluded. RNA transcripts yielded amplified TCR beta CDR3 regions. An initial round of RT-PCR targeting the TCR CDR3 relied on the HTBI primer set. TCRdb ran MiXCR on the multiplex PCR reads and lists one entry per CDR3 protein. The sample gives a few hundred thousand distinct CDR3 sequences, less than 20% of which show up once; under 7.5% is in the top ten. CDR1 and CDR2 from the germline V gene are LNHDA and SQIVND (reference sequence). CDR3 size: 18 residues. V gave up 5 bases and J gave up 3 bases, with 23 bases separating them. This clonotype has more than one count but fewer than ten.

The chain has TRBV19 and TRBJ1-5; possibly TRBD1 for D (5 bases). Sequencing used blood. The TCR was taken from a woman aged 25 to 39 with Graves' hyperthyroidism. CDR3 in DNA: TGTGCCAGTAGTGGGGTCTTCGACAGCGAATCATTCAATCAGCCCCAGCATTTT. The encoded protein is CASSGVFDSESFNQPQHF.